These 14 T cell receptor beta chains came from one sample sequenced in a study of OX40 agonist ivuxolimab in advanced cancers. The repertoire was sequenced with immunoSEQ multiplex PCR; TCRdb's copy has only in-frame clones and lacks some. The sample lists 70,000 to 95,000 clones; approximately 94% were seen once. The source was CD4+ or CD8+ T cells sorted from blood, collected in a trial of the OX40 agonist ivuxolimab. These receptors all come from an adult with an advanced solid tumor such as melanoma, head and neck, liver or kidney cancer.

The chain is built from TRBV7-7 and TRBJ1-1; unclear D gene. V was shortened by 2 bases and J by 4 bases, with 8 bases between the two germline ends. This CDR3 has 13 residues. The germline V gene encodes CDR1 SSHAT and CDR2 FNYEAQ (reference sequence). CDR3 loop: CASSLSPVTEAFF. The DNA of the CDR3 is TGTGCCAGCAGCTTATCCCCGGTCACTGAAGCTTTCTTT. Full variable domain (rest looked up from reference TRBV7-7 and TRBJ1-1): GAGVSQSPRYKVTKRGQDVTLRCDPISSHATLYWYQQALGQGPEFLTYFNYEAQPDKSGLPSDRFSAERPEGSISTLTIQRTEQRDSAMYRCASSLSPVTEAFFGQGTRLTVV.

This chain joins TRBV27 and TRBJ1-2; 7 nucleotides align to TRBD1. Losses at the gene ends were 9 bases for V and 6 bases for J; bases not matched to a gene: 16. Germline V gene data show CDR1 as MNHEY and CDR2 as SMNVEV (reference sequence). This CDR3 has 15 amino acids. The CDR3 is CASRLASTGIDGYTF. CDR3 DNA: TGTGCCAGTCGCCTGGCCTCGACAGGGATAGATGGCTACACCTTC.

The chain joins TRBV7-9 to TRBJ2-7; 7 bases map to TRBD2. With V trimmed by 6 bases and J by 7 bases, 9 bases remained unmatched. This CDR3 has 13 amino acids. Germline V gene lookup returns CDR1 SEHNR and CDR2 FQNEAQ (reference sequence). CDR3 nucleotides: TGTGCCAGCAGACTTGGGGGGGAACGGGAGCAGTACTTC. Its translation is CASRLGGEREQYF.

This clone came up once. The rearrangement links TRBV14 to TRBJ2-7; D not certain. CDR1 is SGHDN, CDR2 FVKESK, per germline. With 1 base removed from V and 6 bases from J, the gap between germline ends came to 4 bases. This CDR3 is 11 amino acids long. CDR3 in amino acids: CASSQGAEQYF. CDR3 bases: TGTGCCAGCAGCCAAGGTGCCGAGCAGTACTTC. The variable domain in full, with the rest retrieved from reference TRBV14 and TRBJ2-7, is EAGVTQFPSHSVIEKGQTVTLRCDPISGHDNLYWYRRVMGKEIKFLLHFVKESKQDESGMPNNRFLAERTGGTYSTLKVQPAELEDSGVYFCASSQGAEQYFGPGTRLTVT.

This sequence joins TRBV28 and TRBJ1-5, with no clear D. The CDR3 runs 15 residues. CDR1 is MDHEN and CDR2 is SYDVKM in the germline V gene. Trimming cost V 5 bases and J 6 bases, with 17 bases left between them. For the CDR3, the DNA is TGTGCCAGCAGTGATTCGGTCATCCGGGGTCAGCCCCAGCATTTT. It codes for CASSDSVIRGQPQHF.

The chain links TRBV4-3 to TRBJ2-7; D is tentatively TRBD1 or TRBD2 (5 bases each). CDR1 is LGHNA and CDR2 is YSLEER in the germline V gene. This CDR3 contains 17 residues. V lost 3 bases and J lost 0, with 18 bases in between. The CDR3 DNA reads TGCGCCAGCAGCCATTCAAACCTGGGGGAGAACTCCTACGAGCAGTACTTC. As protein: CASSHSNLGENSYEQYF.

The chain joins TRBV28 to TRBJ2-5; D possibly corresponds to TRBD1 (5 bases). V dropped 4 bases and J dropped 1 base, with 16 bases sitting between them. The length of the CDR3 is 16 residues. CDR1 MDHEN and CDR2 SYDVKM come from the germline V gene. DNA of the CDR3: TGTGCCAGCAGTTCAAAGGGGAAGTTAGTCCAAGAGACCCAGTACTTC. Protein product: CASSSKGKLVQETQYF.

This chain links TRBV20-1 with TRBJ1-1; no firm D call. The germline V gene has CDR1 DFQATT and CDR2 SNEGSKA (reference sequence). The CDR3 covers 10 residues. V was cut by 6 bases and J by 7 bases, with 9 bases left in between. This CDR3 reads CSAKTYEAFF. CDR3 DNA: TGCAGTGCGAAAACTTATGAAGCTTTCTTT.

The V gene is TRBV13, the J gene TRBJ2-5, with TRBD2 matching 8 bases. This CDR3 has 15 amino acids. Losses at the gene ends were 3 bases for V and 2 bases for J; bases not matched to a gene: 5. Germline loops: CDR1 PRHDT, CDR2 FYEKMQ (reference sequence). CDR3 in amino acids: CASSLLAGDQETQYF. CDR3 coding DNA: TGTGCCAGCAGCTTGCTAGCGGGTGATCAAGAGACCCAGTACTTC.

The chain carries TRBV16 and TRBJ1-2; TRBD1 is a possible D gene (6 bases). This CDR3 spans 13 amino acids. V was cut by 3 bases and J by 6 bases, with 11 bases left in between. Germline V lookup: CDR1 KGHSY, CDR2 FQNENV. This CDR3 reads CASSHWTDNGYTF. DNA of the CDR3: TGTGCCAGCAGCCATTGGACAGACAATGGCTACACCTTC. Drawing the rest from reference TRBV16 and TRBJ1-2, the complete variable domain is GEEVAQTPKHLVRGEGQKAKLYCAPIKGHSYVFWYQQVLKNEFKFLISFQNENVFDETGMPKERFSAKCLPNSPCSLEIQATKLEDSAVYFCASSHWTDNGYTFGSGTRLTVV.

The chain combines TRBV27 with TRBJ2-7; D unclear. Germline CDR1 and CDR2: MNHEY and SMNVEV (reference sequence). V shed 5 bases and J shed 4 bases, with 15 bases lying between them. This CDR3 is built from 14 residues. DNA for the CDR3: TGTGCCAGCAGTCCGGGTCTCTCCCAGTACGAGCAGTACTTC. It translates to CASSPGLSQYEQYF.

The V gene is TRBV9, the J gene TRBJ2-7; TRBD2 matches at 7 bases. CDR3 length: 14 residues. CDR1 is SGDLS and CDR2 is YYNGEE in the germline V gene. J lost 4 bases, V lost 0 bases, and 4 bases had no gene match. The CDR3 here is CASSVAASGYEQYF. CDR3 nucleotides: TGTGCCAGCAGCGTAGCTGCTAGCGGATACGAGCAGTACTTC.

The J gene is TRBJ2-3, the V gene TRBV11-2; no firm D call. Germline lookup yields CDR1 SGHAT and CDR2 FQNNGV. Trimming took off 1 base at V and 6 bases at J, with 8 bases between the two ends. The CDR3 runs 13 residues. CDR3 DNA sequence: TGTGCCAGCAGCTTAGTAGGAGCGGATACGCAGTATTTT. Amino acids: CASSLVGADTQYF.

This rearrangement joins TRBV7-9 to TRBJ2-3; D unresolved. This CDR3 spans 12 amino acids. The germline V and J ends were trimmed by 4 bases and 5 bases, with 7 bases remaining between them. CDR1 SEHNR and CDR2 FQNEAQ come from the germline V gene (reference sequence). CDR3 residues: CASSSPIDTQYF. In nucleotides, the CDR3 is TGTGCCAGCAGCTCCCCCATAGATACGCAGTATTTT. Using reference TRBV7-9 and TRBJ2-3 for the parts outside the CDR3, the full variable domain is DTGVSQNPRHKITKRGQNVTFRCDPISEHNRLYWYRQTLGQGPEFLTYFQNEAQLEKSRLLSDRFSAERPKGSFSTLEIQRTEQGDSAMYLCASSSPIDTQYFGPGTRLTVL.